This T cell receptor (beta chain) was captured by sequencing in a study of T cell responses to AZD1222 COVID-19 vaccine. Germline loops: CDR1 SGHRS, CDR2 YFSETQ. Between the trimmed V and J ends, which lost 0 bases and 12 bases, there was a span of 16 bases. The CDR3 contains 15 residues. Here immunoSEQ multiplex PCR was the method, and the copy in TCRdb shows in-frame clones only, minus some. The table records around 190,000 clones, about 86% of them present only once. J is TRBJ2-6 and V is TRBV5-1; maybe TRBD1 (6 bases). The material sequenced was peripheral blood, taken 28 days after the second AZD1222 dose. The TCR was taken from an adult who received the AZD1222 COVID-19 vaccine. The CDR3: CASSLDRATRGVLTF. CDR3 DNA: TGCGCCAGCAGCTTGGACAGAGCAACCAGGGGCGTCCTGACTTTC.